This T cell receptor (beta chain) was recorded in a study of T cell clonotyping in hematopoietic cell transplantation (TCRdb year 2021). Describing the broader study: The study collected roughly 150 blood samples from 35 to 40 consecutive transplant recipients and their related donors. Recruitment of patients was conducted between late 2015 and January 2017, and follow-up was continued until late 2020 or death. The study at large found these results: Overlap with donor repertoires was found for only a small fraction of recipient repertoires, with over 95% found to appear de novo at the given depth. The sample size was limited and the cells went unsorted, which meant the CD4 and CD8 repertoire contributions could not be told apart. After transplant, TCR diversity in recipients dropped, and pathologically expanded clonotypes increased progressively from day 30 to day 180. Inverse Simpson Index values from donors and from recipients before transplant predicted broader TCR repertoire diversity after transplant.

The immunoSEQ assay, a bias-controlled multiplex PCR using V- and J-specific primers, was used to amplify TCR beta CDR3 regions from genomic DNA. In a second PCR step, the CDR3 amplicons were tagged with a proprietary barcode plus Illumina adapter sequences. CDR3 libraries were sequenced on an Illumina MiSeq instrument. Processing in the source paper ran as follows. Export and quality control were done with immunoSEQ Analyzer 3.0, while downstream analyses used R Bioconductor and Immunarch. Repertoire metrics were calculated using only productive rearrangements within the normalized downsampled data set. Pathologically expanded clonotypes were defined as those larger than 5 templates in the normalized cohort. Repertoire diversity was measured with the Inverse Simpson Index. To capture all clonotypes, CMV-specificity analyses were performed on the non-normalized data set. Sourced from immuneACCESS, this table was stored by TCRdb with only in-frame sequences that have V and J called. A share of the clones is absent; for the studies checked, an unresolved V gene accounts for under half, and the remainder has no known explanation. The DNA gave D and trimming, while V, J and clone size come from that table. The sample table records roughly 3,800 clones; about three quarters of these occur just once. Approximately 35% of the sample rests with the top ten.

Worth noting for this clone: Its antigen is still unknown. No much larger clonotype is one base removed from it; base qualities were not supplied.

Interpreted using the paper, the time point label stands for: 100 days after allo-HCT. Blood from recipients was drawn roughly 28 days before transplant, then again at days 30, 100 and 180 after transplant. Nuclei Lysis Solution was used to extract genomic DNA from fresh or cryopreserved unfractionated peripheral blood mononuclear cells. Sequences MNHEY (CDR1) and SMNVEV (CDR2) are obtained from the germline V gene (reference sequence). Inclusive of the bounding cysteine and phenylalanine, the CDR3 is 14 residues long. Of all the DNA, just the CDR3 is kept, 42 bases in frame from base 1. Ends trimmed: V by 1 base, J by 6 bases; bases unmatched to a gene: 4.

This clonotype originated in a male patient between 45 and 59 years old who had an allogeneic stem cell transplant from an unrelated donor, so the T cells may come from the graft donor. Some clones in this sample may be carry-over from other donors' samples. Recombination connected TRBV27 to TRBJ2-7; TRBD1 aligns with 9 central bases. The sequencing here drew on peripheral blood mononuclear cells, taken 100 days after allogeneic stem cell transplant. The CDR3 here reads CASSLLGTGREQYF. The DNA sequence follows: TGTGCCAGCAGTTTATTAGGGACAGGGCGCGAGCAGTACTTC.